The text below deals with one T cell receptor beta chain. As yet, its antigen is unknown. The CDR3 sequence is 14 residues long. Germline V gives CDR1 MNHEY, CDR2 SMNVEV (reference sequence). V lost 7 bases, J lost 4 bases, and 14 bases lay in between. TCRdb keeps only in-frame clones here, not all; method: immunoSEQ multiplex PCR. The top ten hold roughly 9.7% of the sample, which has nearly 45,000 clones, roughly 72% seen once. The data belong to a study of vaccination effects on CD4 cells after COVID-19. Study background: For each well, 2 million to 2.5 million PBMC were cultured with roughly 11 IU/ml IL-2 and 8.5 to 10 ug/ml peptides. Broader study findings: Clones induced by infection and by vaccine showed marked clonal contraction late after vaccination.

With approximately ten days of culture completed, CD4+ T cells were isolated. All participants had two doses of either the BNT162b2 or mRNA-1273 vaccine. Half-medium replacement with IL-2 medium occurred on days 3 and 7. The chain carries TRBV27 and TRBJ1-3; D unclear. The sample consisted of CD4+ T cells from PBMCs cultured without peptide, taken after COVID-19 vaccination. The TCR comes from a human donor who received a COVID-19 vaccine. The chain's CDR3 is CASKVSMEGNTIYF. CDR3 DNA sequence: TGTGCCAGCAAAGTGTCTATGGAAGGAAACACCATATATTTT.